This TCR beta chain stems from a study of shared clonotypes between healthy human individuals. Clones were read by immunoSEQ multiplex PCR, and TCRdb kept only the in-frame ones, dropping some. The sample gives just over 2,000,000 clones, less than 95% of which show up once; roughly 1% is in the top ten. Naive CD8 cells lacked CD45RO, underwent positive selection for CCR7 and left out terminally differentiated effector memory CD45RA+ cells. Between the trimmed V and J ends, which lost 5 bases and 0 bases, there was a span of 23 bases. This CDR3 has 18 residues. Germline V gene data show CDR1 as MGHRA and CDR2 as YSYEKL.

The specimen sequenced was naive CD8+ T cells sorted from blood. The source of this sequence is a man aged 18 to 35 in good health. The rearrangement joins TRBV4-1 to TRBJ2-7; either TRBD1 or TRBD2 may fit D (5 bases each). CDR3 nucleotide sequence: TGCGCCAGCAGCTCACTCTCCGTGGGACGAGGTCTCTCCTACGAGCAGTACTTC. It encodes CASSSLSVGRGLSYEQYF.